This entry lists 30 T cell receptor beta chains sequenced from one sample in a study of neurological immune-mediated disorders. TCRdb re-analysed the 5' RACE reads in MiXCR, keeping a single row per CDR3 protein. The repertoire has about 80,000 distinct CDR3 sequences, 5.8% of them found once; the top ten carry roughly 8.6%. Time point reported: longitudinal time-point 2. The sequencing sample was made of PBMCs. The receptors were sampled from a woman aged 55-70 years with multiple sclerosis.

This clonotype has a count of ten or more. The chain joins TRBV12-3 or TRBV12-4 to TRBJ1-4; no firm D call. CDR3 size: 14 residues. V was cut by 4 bases and J by 5 bases, with 11 bases left in between. CDR3 loop: CASSYRNTNEKLFF. As DNA, the CDR3 is TGTGCCAGCAGTTATCGGAACACCAATGAAAAACTGTTTTTT.

This clonotype was seen many times. The gene calls are TRBV5-1 and TRBJ1-6; weak D call: TRBD1 (5 bases). The CDR3 covers 15 residues. Germline CDR1 reads SGHRS; CDR2 reads YFSETQ. V was shortened by 2 bases and J by 7 bases, with 13 bases between the two germline ends. The CDR3 DNA reads TGCGCCAGCAGCTTCCGGGGCGCGGACAATTCACCCCTCCACTTT. Amino acids: CASSFRGADNSPLHF.

This clonotype has at least ten counts. The chain joins TRBV12-3 or TRBV12-4 to TRBJ2-5, with D maybe TRBD1 (6 bases). The length of the CDR3 is 13 residues. Deletions cut 6 bases from V and 1 base from J, with 9 bases between. The CDR3 coding sequence is TGTGCCAGCAGGCCACAGGGCCAAGAGACCCAGTACTTC. This encodes CASRPQGQETQYF.

This clonotype was recorded at least ten times. The chain combines TRBV5-1 with TRBJ1-5; D is perhaps TRBD1 (5 bases). Germline V gene lookup returns CDR1 SGHRS and CDR2 YFSETQ. CDR3 length: 13 residues. Trimming removed 4 bases at V and 3 bases at J, with 8 bases between. The CDR3 DNA is TGCGCCAGCAGCCGGGACGCCAATCAGCCCCAGCATTTT. It specifies CASSRDANQPQHF.

This clonotype was detected ten times or more. The genes are TRBV6-6 and TRBJ2-6; the D gene could be TRBD1 or TRBD2 (5 bases each). Germline V gene lookup returns CDR1 MNHNY and CDR2 SVGAGI (reference sequence). The CDR3 sequence is 18 residues long. V lost 5 bases to trimming and J lost 2 bases, with 19 bases between them. The CDR3 DNA sequence: TGTGCCAGCAGTCCACCTTTTACCGGGACCCCTGGGGCCAACGTCCTGACTTTC. Protein: CASSPPFTGTPGANVLTF.

In its sample, this clonotype was seen many times. The chain employs TRBV3-1 and TRBJ2-1, with 11 bases identical to TRBD2. This CDR3 comprises 16 residues. The V gene end was trimmed by 0 bases and the J gene end by 8 bases; junction bases not matched to a gene: 6. The V gene's germline CDR1 is LGHDT and CDR2 YNNKEL (reference sequence). CDR3 sequence reads: CASSQEQLAGAYEQFF. The CDR3 DNA sequence: TGTGCCAGCAGCCAAGAACAACTAGCGGGGGCCTATGAGCAGTTCTTC.

This clonotype was recorded many times. This chain links TRBV14 with TRBJ1-2; 7 positions agree with TRBD1. Trimming took 4 bases from V and 5 from J; bases not matched to a gene: 7. Germline CDR1 is SGHDN and CDR2 is FVKESK. The CDR3 extends over 14 amino acids. The CDR3 nucleotides read TGTGCCAGCAGCCTTCTTGGGACAGTGTATGGCTACACCTTC. Residues: CASSLLGTVYGYTF.

This clonotype showed up many times. The chain couples TRBV28 to TRBJ1-1, with D uncertain. The CDR3 covers 12 residues. V gave up 3 bases and J gave up 5 bases, with 7 bases separating them. CDR1 is MDHEN and CDR2 is SYDVKM in the germline V gene. The CDR3 here is CASSFGETEAFF. CDR3 sequence (DNA): TGTGCCAGCAGTTTTGGGGAAACTGAAGCTTTCTTT.

There are many counts of this clonotype. V usage is TRBV29-1 and J usage is TRBJ1-5; weak D call: TRBD1 (5 bases). The CDR3 has 14 residues. Trimming cost V 7 bases and J 2 bases, with 15 bases left between them. Germline V gives CDR1 SQVTM, CDR2 ANQGSEA. Here the CDR3 reads CSAAGFGGNQPQHF. CDR3 bases: TGCAGCGCAGCAGGGTTCGGTGGCAATCAGCCCCAGCATTTT.

In its sample, this clonotype was seen many times. The chain employs TRBV14 and TRBJ2-1, with D possibly being TRBD1 (6 bases). Germline CDR1 SGHDN, CDR2 FVKESK. This CDR3 comprises 13 residues. V lost 0 bases and J 15 bases, leaving 15 bases between the germline ends. Written as DNA, the CDR3 is TGTGCCAGCAGCCAAGAACACAGGGTAGTCCCGTTCTTC. Translated, it gives CASSQEHRVVPFF.

This clonotype came up many times. The rearrangement links TRBV20-1 to TRBJ2-5; no clear D. The CDR3 is made up of 11 amino acids. V was clipped by 3 bases and J by 5 bases, with 7 bases between them. In germline, CDR1 is DFQATT, CDR2 SNEGSKA (reference sequence). CDR3 sequence (DNA): TGCAGTGCTAGTCTGGGGGAGACCCAGTACTTC. It translates to CSASLGETQYF.

Points on this clonotype: Because it lacks the conserved phenylalanine or tryptophan at the end, this CDR3 is likely a read error. V and J are TRBV5-1 and TRBJ2-1; TRBD2 aligns across 8 bases. CDR1 and CDR2 (germline): SGHRS, YFSETQ. The J segment lost 4 bases and the V segment lost 5 bases, leaving 8 bases of the junction unmatched. The CDR3 is 15 residues long. CDR3 amino acids: CASRLIAGSYNEQFL. The CDR3 DNA sequence: TGCGCCAGCAGGCTAATAGCGGGGTCATACAATGAGCAGTTCCTT.

This chain links TRBV6-5 with TRBJ1-1; no reliable D call. This CDR3 spans 15 amino acids. CDR1 and CDR2 (germline): MNHEY, SVGAGI. Trimming took 0 bases from V and 0 from J, leaving 8 bases between them. CDR3 nucleotides: TGTGCCAGCAGTTACTCAGCCTGGGTGAACACTGAAGCTTTCTTT. The encoded protein is CASSYSAWVNTEAFF.

There are many counts of this clonotype. The genes are TRBV7-8 and TRBJ1-2; weak D call: TRBD1 (6 bases). The CDR3 loop spans 16 amino acids. V was shortened by 1 base and J by 2 bases, with 14 bases between the two germline ends. Germline assignment: CDR1 SGHVS and CDR2 FQNEAQ. This CDR3 reads CASSLGGQGGNYGYTF. The CDR3 coding sequence is TGTGCCAGCAGCTTAGGGGGGCAGGGTGGAAACTATGGCTACACCTTC.

This clonotype was seen repeatedly, ten times or more. The V gene is TRBV6-6, the J gene TRBJ1-5; no clear D. CDR1 and CDR2 from the germline V gene are MNHNY and SVGAGI (reference sequence). This CDR3 region has 13 residues. Trimming removed 5 bases at V and 3 bases at J, with 8 bases between. CDR3 amino acids: CASSLSYNQPQHF. The CDR3 DNA follows: TGTGCCAGCAGTCTGTCCTACAATCAGCCCCAGCATTTT.

In its sample, this clonotype was seen a few times. This chain joins TRBV7-9 and TRBJ1-4; TRBD1 is a possible D gene (6 bases). The V end lost 4 bases, the J end lost 5 bases, and 17 bases lay between the germline ends. The length of the CDR3 is 16 residues. Germline CDR1 SEHNR, CDR2 FQNEAQ (reference sequence). Here the CDR3 reads CASSSIARTANEKLFF. CDR3 in DNA: TGTGCCAGCAGCTCTATCGCGAGGACAGCCAATGAAAAACTGTTTTTT.

The sample holds many counts of this clonotype. V gene TRBV20-1 combines with J gene TRBJ1-1; D is uncertain. This CDR3 has 14 amino acids. V lost 2 bases and J 0 bases, leaving 10 bases between the germline ends. Germline V gives CDR1 DFQATT, CDR2 SNEGSKA (reference sequence). CDR3 in amino acids: CSARPMTMNTEAFF. CDR3 DNA sequence: TGCAGTGCTAGACCCATGACCATGAACACTGAAGCTTTCTTT.

This clonotype came up many times. The chain is built from TRBV25-1 and TRBJ2-5; D might be TRBD1 (6 bases). Trimming pared 4 bases from V and 5 bases from J, leaving 14 bases between. The CDR3 length is 14 residues. Germline CDR1 is MGHDK and CDR2 is SYGVNS. The CDR3 loop reads CASSGYREPETQYF. CDR3 in DNA: TGTGCCAGCAGTGGATACAGGGAACCGGAGACCCAGTACTTC.

This clonotype appeared many times. The V call is TRBV5-1, the J call TRBJ2-7, with D uncertain. V lost 1 base and J lost 3, with 5 bases in between. CDR3 length: 12 amino acids. Germline CDR1 reads SGHRS; CDR2 reads YFSETQ. The CDR3 region is CASSLSSYEQYF. The CDR3 DNA sequence: TGCGCCAGCAGCTTGTCCAGCTACGAGCAGTACTTC.

This clonotype was picked up many times. The chain is built from TRBV29-1 and TRBJ1-5; D unclear. V lost 0 bases and J lost 9, with 18 bases in between. Looked up from germline, CDR1 is SQVTM and CDR2 is ANQGSEA. The CDR3 totals 15 residues. CDR3 sequence reads: CSVEDPDREGGPQHF. DNA for the CDR3: TGCAGCGTTGAAGATCCCGATCGAGAGGGCGGGCCCCAGCATTTT.

This clonotype was observed a few times. The chain couples TRBV29-1 to TRBJ1-3, with D possibly TRBD1 on 5 matching bases. Trimming took off 4 bases at V and 0 bases at J, with 7 bases between the two ends. From germline, CDR1 is SQVTM and CDR2 ANQGSEA. The CDR3 loop spans 13 amino acids. The CDR3 protein is CSVGGDSGNTIYF. In nucleotides, the CDR3 is TGCAGCGTTGGGGGGGACTCTGGAAACACCATATATTTT.

This clonotype appeared a few times. V usage is TRBV20-1 and J usage is TRBJ1-1; 7 positions match TRBD1. Per germline, CDR1 DFQATT and CDR2 SNEGSKA (reference sequence). The ends lost 1 base at V and 1 base at J; junction bases unmatched: 3. The CDR3 covers 14 residues. The CDR3 DNA sequence: TGCAGTGCTAGAGCAGGGGGACGGAACACTGAAGCTTTCTTT. Translated: CSARAGGRNTEAFF.

This clonotype was observed a few times. Being one base from a much bigger clone, this may be a read error. V is TRBV29-1 and J is TRBJ1-3; D is ambiguous. Trimming removed 6 bases from V and 4 bases from J, with 13 bases in between. Germline CDR1 reads SQVTM; CDR2 reads ANQGSEA. The CDR3 consists of 13 residues. Here the CDR3 DNA reads TGCAGCGTCTCCGGTGTAGGGGGAAACACCATATATTTT. It yields the protein CSVSGVGGNTIYF.

This clonotype was recorded many times. V is TRBV11-3 and J is TRBJ2-1; tentatively, D is TRBD1 (6 bases). Per the germline V gene, CDR1 is SGHNT and CDR2 is YENEEA. Trimming shortened V by 7 bases and J by 5 bases, and 15 bases separated the two germline ends. This CDR3 is built from 14 residues. CDR3 loop: CASTHRVGDNEQFF. The CDR3 coding sequence is TGTGCCAGCACCCACAGGGTTGGAGACAATGAGCAGTTCTTC.

In its sample, this clonotype was seen many times. The gene calls are TRBV10-2 and TRBJ2-1; 9 bases line up with TRBD2. The V and J ends lost 9 bases and 8 bases, in that order; junction bases with no gene match: 11. Germline CDR1 is WSHSY and CDR2 is SAAADI. CDR3 size: 14 residues. In DNA form, the CDR3 reads TGCGCCAGTACCGGGACTAGCAGTCGGTATGAGCAGTTCTTC. Its protein product is CASTGTSSRYEQFF.

This clonotype showed up just a few times. The chain carries TRBV20-1 and TRBJ1-4; D possibly corresponds to TRBD1 (6 bases). Germline CDR1 DFQATT, CDR2 SNEGSKA (reference sequence). The CDR3 runs to 12 residues. V shed 1 base and J shed 7 bases, with 7 bases lying between them. The CDR3 DNA is TGCAGTGCTAGAGGGACAGTTGAAAAACTGTTTTTT. Translating gives CSARGTVEKLFF.

This clonotype has ten or more counts. The CDR3 nucleotides are TGCGCCAGCAGCTTGGCCGGCAGCCCTAATGAAAAACTGTTTTTT. This translates into CASSLAGSPNEKLFF. The chain carries TRBV5-1 and TRBJ1-4, with D hard to call. The CDR3 contains 15 residues. Trimming cost V 0 bases and J 3 bases, with 9 bases left between them. CDR1 and CDR2 from the germline V gene are SGHRS and YFSETQ.

This clonotype was recorded many times. The CDR3 reads CASSSGLAGGKSSYNEQFF. The CDR3 DNA reads TGCGCCAGCAGCTCCGGACTAGCGGGGGGGAAGAGCTCCTACAATGAGCAGTTCTTC. The chain has TRBV5-1 and TRBJ2-1, with 15 bases identical to TRBD2. J gave up 0 bases and V 3 bases, and 7 bases lay outside the gene matches. The CDR3 sequence is 19 residues long. Germline V gives CDR1 SGHRS, CDR2 YFSETQ.

The table lists this clonotype with many counts. The V call is TRBV5-6, the J call TRBJ1-5, with 9 bases identical to TRBD1. The CDR3 extends over 16 amino acids. Germline V CDR1 and CDR2: SGHDT, YYEEEE. Germline trimming cut 4 bases from V and 6 bases from J; bases unmatched to any gene: 11. CDR3 residues: CASSGPGQGFGQPQHF. The CDR3 nucleotides read TGTGCCAGCAGCGGCCCGGGACAGGGCTTCGGTCAGCCCCAGCATTTT.

At least ten counts were recorded for this clonotype. The chain joins TRBV7-6 to TRBJ2-1, with 8 bases fitting TRBD2. The CDR3 length is 16 residues. Germline CDR1 and CDR2: SGHVS and FNYEAQ. The V gene end was trimmed by 5 bases and the J gene end by 4 bases; junction bases not matched to a gene: 10. The DNA of the CDR3 is TGTGCCAGCAGCGCTCCGGGGGGCGGGAGGTACAATGAGCAGTTCTTC. Protein product: CASSAPGGGRYNEQFF.